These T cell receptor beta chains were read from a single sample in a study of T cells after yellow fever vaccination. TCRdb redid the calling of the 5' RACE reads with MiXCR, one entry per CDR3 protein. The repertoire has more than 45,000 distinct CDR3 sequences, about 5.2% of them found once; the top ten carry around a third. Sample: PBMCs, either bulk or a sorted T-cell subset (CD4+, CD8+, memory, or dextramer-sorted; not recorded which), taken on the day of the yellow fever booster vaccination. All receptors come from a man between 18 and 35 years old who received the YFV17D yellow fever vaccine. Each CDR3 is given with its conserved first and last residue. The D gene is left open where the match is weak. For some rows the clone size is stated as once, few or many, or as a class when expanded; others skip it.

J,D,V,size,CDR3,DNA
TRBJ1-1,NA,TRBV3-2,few,CASSQEYRPNTEAFF,TGTGCCAGCAGCCAAGAGTACAGACCGAACACTGAAGCTTTCTTT
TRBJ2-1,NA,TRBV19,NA,CASSIDQDEQFF,TGTGCCAGTAGTATAGATCAGGATGAGCAGTTCTTC
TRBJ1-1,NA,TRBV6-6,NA,CASTSHRVSSTEAFF,TGTGCCAGCACCTCCCACAGGGTTTCGAGCACTGAAGCTTTCTTT
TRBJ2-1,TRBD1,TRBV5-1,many,CASSDRGYNEQFF,TGCGCCAGCAGCGACAGGGGCTACAATGAGCAGTTCTTC
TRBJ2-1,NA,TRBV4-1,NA,CASSQEGNYNEQFF,TGCGCCAGCAGCCAAGAAGGGAATTACAATGAGCAGTTCTTC
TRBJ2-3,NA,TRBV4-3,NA,CASSQDRDGASPDTQYF,TGCGCCAGCAGCCAAGATAGGGACGGGGCCTCCCCAGATACGCAGTATTTT
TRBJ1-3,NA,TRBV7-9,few,CASSPPDSSLNASGNTIYF,TGTGCCAGCAGCCCGCCGGACAGTTCACTGAACGCCTCTGGAAACACCATATATTTT
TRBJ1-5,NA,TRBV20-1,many,CSAHPPGGANQPQHF,TGCAGTGCCCATCCCCCGGGGGGGGCGAATCAGCCCCAGCATTTT
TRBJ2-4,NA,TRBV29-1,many,CSVVSGLQYF,TGCAGCGTGGTCTCGGGCCTTCAGTACTTC
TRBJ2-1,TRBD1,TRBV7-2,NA,CASSWGRLQGAGQFF,TGTGCCAGCAGCTGGGGGAGACTCCAGGGGGCCGGGCAGTTCTTC
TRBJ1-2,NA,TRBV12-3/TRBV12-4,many,CASSPGGYGYTF,TGTGCCAGCAGTCCCGGGGGCTATGGCTACACCTTC
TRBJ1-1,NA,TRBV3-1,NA,CASSQGGGIPEAFF,TGTGCCAGCAGCCAAGGTGGGGGGATTCCTGAAGCTTTCTTT
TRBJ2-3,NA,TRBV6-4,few,CASSPVGGERTDTQYF,TGTGCCAGCAGTCCCGTTGGCGGGGAACGCACAGATACGCAGTATTTT
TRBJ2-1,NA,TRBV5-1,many,CASSLSVRQGGDEQFF,TGCGCCAGCAGCTTGAGCGTTCGTCAGGGGGGTGATGAGCAGTTCTTC
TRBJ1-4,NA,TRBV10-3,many,CAISESMEFSSGEKLFF,TGTGCCATCAGTGAGTCGATGGAGTTTAGTAGTGGTGAAAAACTGTTTTTT
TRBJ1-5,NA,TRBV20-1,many,CSARAPNQPQHF,TGCAGTGCTAGAGCCCCCAATCAGCCCCAGCATTTT
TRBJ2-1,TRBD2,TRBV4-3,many,CASSRGGTQFF,TGCGCCAGCAGCCGGGGGGGAACTCAGTTCTTC
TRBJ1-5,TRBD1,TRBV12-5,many,CASGRGGPSNQPQHF,TGTGCTAGTGGCAGAGGGGGCCCTAGCAATCAGCCCCAGCATTTT
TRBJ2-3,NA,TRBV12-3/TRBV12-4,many,CASSSRGDTQYF,TGTGCCAGCAGTAGCAGAGGAGATACGCAGTATTTT
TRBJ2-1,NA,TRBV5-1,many,CASSLVAPYNEQFF,TGCGCCAGCAGCTTGGTAGCCCCTTACAATGAGCAGTTCTTC
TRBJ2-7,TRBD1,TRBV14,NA,CASSRTGALLYEQYF,TGTGCCAGCAGTCGGACAGGGGCCCTTCTCTACGAGCAGTACTTC
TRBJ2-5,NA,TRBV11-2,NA,CASSLALGQQETQYF,TGTGCCAGCAGCTTAGCATTGGGCCAGCAAGAGACCCAGTACTTC
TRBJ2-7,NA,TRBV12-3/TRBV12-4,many,CASSQQVTYEQYF,TGTGCCAGCAGTCAGCAGGTAACCTACGAGCAGTACTTC
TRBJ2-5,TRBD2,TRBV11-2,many,CASSRTRLRGDQETQYF,TGTGCCAGCAGCCGGACACGGTTGCGGGGGGACCAAGAGACCCAGTACTTC
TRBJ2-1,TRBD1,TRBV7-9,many,CASSSGTEFYNEQFF,TGTGCCAGCAGCTCCGGGACAGAGTTCTACAATGAGCAGTTCTTC
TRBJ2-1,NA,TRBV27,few,CATRVAGEQFF,TGTGCCACCCGGGTGGCGGGTGAGCAGTTCTTC
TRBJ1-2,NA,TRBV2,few,CASSVHNNYGYTF,TGTGCCAGCAGTGTGCACAATAACTATGGCTACACCTTC
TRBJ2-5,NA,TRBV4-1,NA,CASSREPPIGPRRETQYF,TGCGCCAGCAGCCGCGAGCCGCCTATCGGACCCCGGCGGGAGACCCAGTACTTC
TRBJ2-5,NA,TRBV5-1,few,CASSRGTAMEETQYF,TGCGCCAGCAGCCGGGGAACGGCGATGGAAGAGACCCAGTACTTC
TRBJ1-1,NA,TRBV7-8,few,CASSLVGGPMNTEAFF,TGTGCCAGCAGCTTAGTGGGAGGCCCGATGAACACTGAAGCTTTCTTT
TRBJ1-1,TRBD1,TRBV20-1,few,CSARTGRTGTEAFF,TGCAGTGCCCGGACAGGGCGTACGGGGACTGAAGCTTTCTTT
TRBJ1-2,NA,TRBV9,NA,CASSIRGGGYTF,TGTGCCAGCAGCATCAGGGGCGGAGGCTACACCTTC
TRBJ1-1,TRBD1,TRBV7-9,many,CASSRPPQGGTEAFF,TGTGCCAGCAGCCGGCCCCCTCAGGGGGGGACTGAAGCTTTCTTT
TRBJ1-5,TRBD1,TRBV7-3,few,CASSLDRVGQPQHF,TGTGCCAGCAGCCTAGACAGGGTAGGCCAGCCCCAGCATTTT
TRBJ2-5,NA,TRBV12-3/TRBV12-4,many,CASSWGAGETQYF,TGTGCCAGCAGTTGGGGGGCGGGGGAGACCCAGTACTTC
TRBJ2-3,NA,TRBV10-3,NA,CAISESRYKTDTQYF,TGTGCCATCAGTGAGTCGAGGTATAAAACAGATACGCAGTATTTT
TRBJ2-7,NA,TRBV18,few,CASSPGGEGEQYF,TGTGCCAGCTCACCAGGAGGGGAAGGCGAGCAGTACTTC
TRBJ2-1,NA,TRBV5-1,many,CASSTGTDYNEQFF,TGCGCCAGCAGCACCGGGACGGACTACAATGAGCAGTTCTTC
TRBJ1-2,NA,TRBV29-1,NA,CSVEDRLANYGYTF,TGCAGCGTTGAAGATCGGCTAGCTAACTATGGCTACACCTTC
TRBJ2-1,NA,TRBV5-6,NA,CASGRGTVSVGDEQFF,TGTGCCAGCGGCCGGGGGACAGTATCGGTGGGAGACGAGCAGTTCTTC
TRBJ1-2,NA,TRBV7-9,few,CASSSILQGSNGYTF,TGTGCCAGCAGCTCAATATTACAGGGTTCCAATGGCTACACCTTC
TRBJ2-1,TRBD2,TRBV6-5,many,CASSYLAGINEQFF,TGTGCCAGCAGTTACTTAGCGGGGATCAATGAGCAGTTCTTC
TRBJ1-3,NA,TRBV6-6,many,CASSYSRQGTGNTIYF,TGTGCCAGCAGTTACTCGAGGCAGGGCACTGGAAACACCATATATTTT
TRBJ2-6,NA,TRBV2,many,CASSEFQGGANVLTF,TGTGCCAGCAGTGAATTCCAGGGTGGGGCCAACGTCCTGACTTTC
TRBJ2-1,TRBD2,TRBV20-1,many,CSAVRGTSGSEQFF,TGCAGTGCCGTGCGGGGAACTAGCGGGTCTGAGCAGTTCTTC
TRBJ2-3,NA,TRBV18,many,CASSPLSTDTQYF,TGTGCCAGCTCACCTTTAAGTACAGATACGCAGTATTTT
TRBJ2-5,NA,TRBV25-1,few,CASSEFREGTETQYF,TGTGCCAGCAGTGAATTCAGAGAGGGGACAGAGACCCAGTACTTC
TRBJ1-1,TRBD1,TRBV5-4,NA,CASKRQVEGATEAFF,TGTGCCAGCAAACGACAGGTTGAGGGGGCCACTGAAGCTTTCTTT
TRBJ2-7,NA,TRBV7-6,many,CASSSFGEGSYEQYF,TGTGCCAGCAGCTCCTTTGGGGAAGGGTCCTACGAGCAGTACTTC
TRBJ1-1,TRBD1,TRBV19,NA,CASSYRGQRNTEAFF,TGTGCCAGTAGTTATAGGGGACAGCGGAACACTGAAGCTTTCTTT
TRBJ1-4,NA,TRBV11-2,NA,CASSLDRTRTAATNEKLFF,TGTGCCAGCAGCTTAGATCGGACGAGGACAGCTGCAACTAATGAAAAACTGTTTTTT
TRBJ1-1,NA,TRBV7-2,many,CASSGLRFEAFF,TGTGCCAGCAGCGGCTTAAGGTTTGAAGCTTTCTTT
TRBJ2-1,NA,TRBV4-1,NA,CDSSQEGLGVTEQFF,TGCGACAGCAGCCAAGAAGGTCTAGGGGTTACTGAGCAGTTCTTC
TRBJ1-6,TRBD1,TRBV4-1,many,CASSRQGPASPLHF,TGCGCCAGCAGCCGACAGGGACCGGCATCACCCCTCCACTTT
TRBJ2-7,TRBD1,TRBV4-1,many,CASSHPGGQIYEQYF,TGCGCCAGCAGCCACCCAGGGGGACAGATCTACGAGCAGTACTTC
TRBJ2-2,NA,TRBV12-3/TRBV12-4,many,CASSDRDSHFGELFF,TGTGCCAGCAGTGACCGGGACTCCCATTTCGGGGAGCTGTTTTTT